What follows describes a single T cell receptor (beta chain). Its antigen is unknown. The source of the sample is a study of PD-L1 blockade in urothelial cancer. Overall study: The patients' atezolizumab therapy, 1,200 mg intravenously every 3 weeks, started in 2014. Individuals in the cohort had been given 0 to 3 earlier chemotherapy regimens. General observations from the study: Durable-benefit cases showed more tumor-associated blood clone expansion at 3 weeks.

Time point meaning: pretreatment peripheral blood. Patients had urothelial carcinoma that was locally advanced or metastatic. Method: immunoSEQ multiplex PCR; TCRdb's copy keeps in-frame clones and lacks some. The sample holds some 56,000 clones; approximately 80% are singletons and the top ten take roughly 1.3%. The sequences come from PBMCs, collected around atezolizumab (anti-PD-L1) treatment. The TCR originated in a man aged 45-65 years with urothelial cancer.

The CDR3 is CASSRGLVYGAFF. The DNA of the CDR3 is TGCGCCAGCAGCCGAGGTTTAGTATATGGAGCTTTCTTT. The chain carries TRBV4-3 and TRBJ1-1; D call uncertain. V was trimmed by 4 bases and J by 10 bases, leaving 16 bases between them. The CDR3 contains 13 residues. The V gene's germline CDR1 is LGHNA and CDR2 YSLEER.